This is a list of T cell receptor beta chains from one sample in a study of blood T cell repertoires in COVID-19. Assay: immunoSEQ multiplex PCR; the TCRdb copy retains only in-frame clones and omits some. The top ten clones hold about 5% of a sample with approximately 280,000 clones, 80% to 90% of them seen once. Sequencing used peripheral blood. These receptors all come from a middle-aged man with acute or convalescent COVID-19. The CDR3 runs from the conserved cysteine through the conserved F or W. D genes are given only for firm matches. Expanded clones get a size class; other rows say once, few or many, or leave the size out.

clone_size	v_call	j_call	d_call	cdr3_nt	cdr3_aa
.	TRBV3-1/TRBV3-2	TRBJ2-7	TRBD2	TGTGCCAGCAGCCACAGCACGGGAGGAAGCGACGAGCAGTACTTC	CASSHSTGGSDEQYF
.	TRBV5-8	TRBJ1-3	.	TGTGCCAGCAGCGCTGACAGGTCAGGAAACACCATATATTTT	CASSADRSGNTIYF
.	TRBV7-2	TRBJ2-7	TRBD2	TGTGCCAGCAGCTTAAATCCAGCGGGGGTGTCCTACGAGCAGTACTTC	CASSLNPAGVSYEQYF
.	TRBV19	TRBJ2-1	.	TGTGCCAGTGGCGGACAGTACAATGAGCAGTTCTTC	CASGGQYNEQFF
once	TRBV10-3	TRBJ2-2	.	TGTGCCATCGGACTGGCTGGGGACGGGGAGCTGTTTTTT	CAIGLAGDGELFF
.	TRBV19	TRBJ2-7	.	TGTGCCAGTAGTAAACAGGTTGCCTACGAGCAGTACTTC	CASSKQVAYEQYF
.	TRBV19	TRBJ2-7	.	TGTGCCAGTACTGAAAAGACAGCAGGCGCCTACGAGCAGTACTTC	CASTEKTAGAYEQYF
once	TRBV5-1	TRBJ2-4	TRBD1	TGCGCCAGCAGCCTCGGACAGGCCTCCATTCAGTACTTC	CASSLGQASIQYF
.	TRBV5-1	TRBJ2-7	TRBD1	TGCGCCAGCAGCTTGTTAGGACAGGGGAGATCCTACGAGCAGTACTTC	CASSLLGQGRSYEQYF
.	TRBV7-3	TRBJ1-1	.	TGTGCCAGCAGCTTCCCGGGGGGTCGGACTGAAGCTTTCTTT	CASSFPGGRTEAFF
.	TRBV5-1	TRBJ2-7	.	TGCGCCAGCACCACTATTGGAAGGGGGTCCTACGAGCAGTACTTC	CASTTIGRGSYEQYF
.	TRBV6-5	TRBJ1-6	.	TGTGCCAGCAGTTACCGGAGCAACAATTCACCCCTCCACTTT	CASSYRSNNSPLHF
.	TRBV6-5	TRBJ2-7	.	TGTGCCAGCAGTACTTTTAGGGGCGGTACTCACGAGCAGTACTTC	CASSTFRGGTHEQYF
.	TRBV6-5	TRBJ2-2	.	TGTGCCAGCCGGATCGGGACTCTGAACACCGGGGAGCTGTTTTTT	CASRIGTLNTGELFF
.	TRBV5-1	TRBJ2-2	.	TGCGCCAGCAGCCTGAAAGGGGTACCGAACACCGGGGAGCTGTTTTTT	CASSLKGVPNTGELFF
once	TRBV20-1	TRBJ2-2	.	TGCAGTGCTAGTGGGGGCGCTTCCAACACCGGGGAGCTGTTTTTT	CSASGGASNTGELFF
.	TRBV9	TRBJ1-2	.	TGTGCCAGCAGCGTCACCGGACAAGCATATGGCTACACCTTC	CASSVTGQAYGYTF
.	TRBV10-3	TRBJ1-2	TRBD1	TGTGCCATCAGTGACGGGACAGGGGGGCTCTGGATTAATGGCTACACCTTC	CAISDGTGGLWINGYTF
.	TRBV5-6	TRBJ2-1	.	TGTGCCAGCAGCGCCGGGGTTAAAGCATTCAATGAGCAGTTCTTC	CASSAGVKAFNEQFF
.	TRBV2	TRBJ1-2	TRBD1	TGTGCCAACGGGACAGCCCTTGATGGCTACACCTTC	CANGTALDGYTF
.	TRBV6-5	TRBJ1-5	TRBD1	TGTGCCACCCAATTCGACAGGGTCCAGCCCCAGCATTTT	CATQFDRVQPQHF
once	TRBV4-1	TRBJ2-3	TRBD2	TGCGCCAGCAGCCTCACTCTCGTCGACGTAGCGGGGGGTTCAGATACGCAGTATTTT	CASSLTLVDVAGGSDTQYF
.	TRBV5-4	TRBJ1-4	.	TGTGCCAGCAGCTTGGCCGCCCAGGAAAAACTGTTTTTT	CASSLAAQEKLFF
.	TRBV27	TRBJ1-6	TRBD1	TGTGCCAGCAGTTCATCCCATCCCTTAGCCAGGACAGGGAGGAATTCACCCCTCCACTTT	CASSSSHPLARTGRNSPLHF
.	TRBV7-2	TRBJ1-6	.	TGTGCCAGCAGCTTGGGAGGATCCAATTCACCCCTCCACTTT	CASSLGGSNSPLHF
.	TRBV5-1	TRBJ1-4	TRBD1	TGCGCCAGCAGCAATACAGGGGTATCTAATGAAAAACTGTTTTTT	CASSNTGVSNEKLFF
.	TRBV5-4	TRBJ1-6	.	TGTGCCAGCAGCCAGGGTTTTTCACCCCTCCACTTT	CASSQGFSPLHF
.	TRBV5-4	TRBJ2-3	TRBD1	TGTGCCAGCAGCTCCGAGACAGGGGCCCCCCTCACAGATACGCAGTATTTT	CASSSETGAPLTDTQYF
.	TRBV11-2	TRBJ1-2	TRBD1	TGTGCCAGCAGCTTAGAAGGACAGGGGGCGCGTGGCTACACCTTC	CASSLEGQGARGYTF
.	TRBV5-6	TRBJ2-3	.	TGTGCCAGCAGTACAGGTTGGACAGATACGCAGTATTTT	CASSTGWTDTQYF
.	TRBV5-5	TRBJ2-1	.	TGTGCCAGCAGCTTGGAAACAGGGAGGCAGTTCTTC	CASSLETGRQFF
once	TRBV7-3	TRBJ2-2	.	.	CASSLRARANTGELFF
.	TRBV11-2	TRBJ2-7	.	TGTGCCAGCAGCTTAGATTGGGGTAGCGGCTACGAGCAGTACTTC	CASSLDWGSGYEQYF
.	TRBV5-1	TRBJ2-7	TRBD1	TGCGCCAGCACCGTCTACCGGGACAGGAGGAGCGAGCAGTACTTC	CASTVYRDRRSEQYF
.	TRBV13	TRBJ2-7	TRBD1	TGTGCCAGCAGCTCCCCGGGACAGGTCCTGGGGGACTACGAGCAGTACTTC	CASSSPGQVLGDYEQYF
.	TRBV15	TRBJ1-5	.	TGTGCCACCAGCAGAGATCTGAGACAGGCCTCCAATCAGCCCCAGCATTTT	CATSRDLRQASNQPQHF
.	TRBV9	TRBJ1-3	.	TGTGCCAGCAGTTTTTCGGGGAGCTCTGGAAACACCATATATTTT	CASSFSGSSGNTIYF
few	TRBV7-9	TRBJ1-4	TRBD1	TGTGCCAGCAGCCTCACAGGGGGCAGTGAAAAACTGTTTTTT	CASSLTGGSEKLFF
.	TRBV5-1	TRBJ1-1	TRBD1	TGCGCCAGCAGCTCTATAAGGACAGGGGGCACTGAAGCTTTCTTT	CASSSIRTGGTEAFF
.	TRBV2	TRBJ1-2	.	TGTGCCAGCACCCCTGCGGGCAGGGGTGGGTATGGCTACACCTTC	CASTPAGRGGYGYTF
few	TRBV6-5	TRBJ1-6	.	TGTGCCAGCAGACCGACAGGCTGGTCACCCCTCCACTTT	CASRPTGWSPLHF
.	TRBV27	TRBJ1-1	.	TGTGCCAGCAGACTCTTACAAAGGGGCTACACTGAAGCTTTCTTT	CASRLLQRGYTEAFF
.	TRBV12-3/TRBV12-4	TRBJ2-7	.	TGTGCCAGCAGTCCTACAGGGCATGTTCAGTACTTC	CASSPTGHVQYF
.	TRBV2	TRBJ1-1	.	TGTGCCAAACGCCGGGAAAGGTTCGGTGAAGCTTTCTTT	CAKRRERFGEAFF
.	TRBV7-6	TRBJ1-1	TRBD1	TGTGCCAGCAGCCCCCAAACAGGGGACCTTATGAACACTGAAGCTTTCTTT	CASSPQTGDLMNTEAFF
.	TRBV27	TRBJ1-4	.	TGTGCCAGCAGTTTAGTCCCTGCCGGGGAAAAACTGTTTTTT	CASSLVPAGEKLFF
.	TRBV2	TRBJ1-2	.	TGTGCCAGCACCCAAATTCAGGGTTACGGCTACACCTTC	CASTQIQGYGYTF
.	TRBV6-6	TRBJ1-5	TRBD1	TGTGCCAGCAGTTGGACAGGGGAGGATCAGCCCCAGCATTTT	CASSWTGEDQPQHF
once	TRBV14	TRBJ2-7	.	TGTGCCAGCAGCCCGGCTCAGGGGCGGTACGAGCAGTACTTC	CASSPAQGRYEQYF
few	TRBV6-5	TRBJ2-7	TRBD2	TGTGCCAGCTCACTCCTAGCGGGGTCCTCCTACGAGCAGTACTTC	CASSLLAGSSYEQYF
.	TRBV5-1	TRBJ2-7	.	TGCGCCAGCAGTCCCTACGGGGGAGGCGAGCAGTACTTC	CASSPYGGGEQYF
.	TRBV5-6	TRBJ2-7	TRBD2	TGTGCCAGCAGCTTTTTTCGGACTAGCGGGGGGGCCGGGTCCTACGAGCAGTACTTC	CASSFFRTSGGAGSYEQYF
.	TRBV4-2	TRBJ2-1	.	TGTGCCAGCAGCCAAGAATCTGTCAATGAGCAGTTCTTC	CASSQESVNEQFF
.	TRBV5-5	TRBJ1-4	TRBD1	TGTGCCAGCAGCTTGGGCCGACAGGGAACAAATGAAAAACTGTTTTTT	CASSLGRQGTNEKLFF
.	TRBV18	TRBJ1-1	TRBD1	TGTGCCAGCTCACCGCTGGTGACAGGGATGAACACTGAAGCTTTCTTT	CASSPLVTGMNTEAFF
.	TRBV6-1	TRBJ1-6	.	TGTGCCAGCAGTGAAGAGGGGCGGTCACCCCTCCACTTT	CASSEEGRSPLHF
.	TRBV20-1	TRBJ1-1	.	TGCAGTGCTAGTGGCCTTTCCGGCACTGAAGCTTTCTTT	CSASGLSGTEAFF